Below are 2 T cell receptor beta chains sequenced from a single sample in a study of vaccination effects on CD4 cells after COVID-19. No antigen has been assigned to these receptors. CD4+ T cells were isolated after around 9 days of culture. Assay: immunoSEQ multiplex PCR; the TCRdb copy retains only in-frame clones and omits some. The sample consists of more than 45,000 clones, more than 60% of them appearing once. Specimen: CD4+ T cells from PBMCs cultured without peptide, collected before COVID-19 vaccination. All receptors derive from a human donor who received a COVID-19 vaccine.

V gene TRBV6-4 combines with J gene TRBJ1-5; D remains unclear. The CDR3 length is 15 residues. V was clipped by 0 bases and J by 5 bases, with 11 bases between them. Germline loops: CDR1 MRHNA, CDR2 SNTAGT. The CDR3: CASSDSGVFYQPQHF. The CDR3 DNA sequence: TGTGCCAGCAGTGACTCTGGGGTTTTTTATCAGCCCCAGCATTTT.

CDR3 region: CASSLWGKAPFF. The CDR3 DNA is TGTGCCAGCAGTTTATGGGGGAAAGCGCCGTTCTTC. The gene calls are TRBV12-3 or TRBV12-4 and TRBJ2-1, with D perhaps TRBD1 or TRBD2 (5 bases each). This CDR3 is 12 amino acids long. The V gene lost 2 bases and the J gene lost 15 bases, with 14 bases spanning the gap.